A single sample is the source of the 11 T cell receptor beta chains below, sequenced in a study of graft-versus-host responses after intestinal transplantation (dated by TCRdb to the early 2020s). To isolate intraepithelial and lamina propria lymphocytes from graft specimens, dithiothreitol, EDTA incubations and collagenase D digestion were used. The library was produced with the immunoSEQ multiplex PCR assay. What TCRdb holds here is the immuneACCESS table cut down to in-frame rearrangements. Part of the clones is not present; checked against another copy, under half of the missing clones reflect an unresolved V gene, and the others are unexplained. The sample table records roughly 23,000 clones; roughly 79% of these occur just once. The ten largest clones capture about 3% of the sample. This material consisted of ileum tissue, taken 12 days after intestinal transplant. The receptors were gathered from a human patient who received an intestinal transplant, so some T cells may come from the graft donor.

The J gene is TRBJ1-2, the V gene TRBV6-5; D unclear. The CDR3 contains 15 residues. Between the trimmed V and J ends, which lost 5 bases and 6 bases, there was a span of 19 bases. Looked up from germline, CDR1 is MNHEY and CDR2 is SVGAGI. This CDR3 reads CASSPLGETVDGYTF. The DNA of the CDR3 is TGTGCCAGCAGTCCCCTCGGAGAGACGGTCGATGGCTACACCTTC.

The genes are TRBV5-6 and TRBJ1-1; D possibly corresponds to TRBD1 (5 bases). The CDR3 runs 13 residues. Deletions cut 5 bases from V and 4 bases from J, with 12 bases between. Germline CDR1 and CDR2: SGHDT and YYEEEE. The CDR3 bases are TGTGCCAGCAGTTGGAGCGGGGGCACTGAAGCTTTCTTT. Translating gives CASSWSGGTEAFF.

This clone has just a few counts. The V and J genes are TRBV6-1 and TRBJ1-1, with 7 nucleotides matching TRBD1. V shed 6 bases and J 4 bases; nucleotides not matched to a gene: 8. Germline V lookup: CDR1 MNHNS, CDR2 SASEGT. This CDR3 has 14 amino acids. The CDR3 here is CASRLGQDGTEAFF. The CDR3 nucleotides are TGTGCCAGCAGACTTGGACAGGACGGCACTGAAGCTTTCTTT.

The chain recombines TRBV27 with TRBJ2-2; D is unclear. With 4 bases removed from V and 9 bases from J, the gap between germline ends came to 12 bases. CDR3 length: 13 amino acids. Germline V CDR1 and CDR2: MNHEY, SMNVEV (reference sequence). CDR3 region: CASSSGMVRELFF. The CDR3 DNA is TGTGCCAGCAGTTCCGGTATGGTCCGGGAGCTGTTTTTT.

The J gene is TRBJ2-3, the V gene TRBV4-2; a possible D gene is TRBD2 (5 bases). V was clipped by 2 bases and J by 2 bases, with 11 bases between them. The CDR3 has 15 residues. The V gene's germline CDR1 is LGHNA and CDR2 YNFKEQ. CDR3 protein: CASSQIGLNTDTQYF. As DNA, the CDR3 is TGTGCCAGCAGCCAAATAGGACTCAACACAGATACGCAGTATTTT.

In DNA form, the CDR3 reads TGCGCCAGCAGCGGGGGCAAGTCCTACGAGCAGTACTTC. Protein product: CASSGGKSYEQYF. The chain joins TRBV5-1 to TRBJ2-7; D possibly corresponds to TRBD1 (6 bases). CDR3 length: 13 amino acids. Trimming pared 4 bases from V and 1 base from J, leaving 9 bases between. Germline V lookup: CDR1 SGHRS, CDR2 YFSETQ.

The chain carries TRBV11-1 and TRBJ2-3; 8 bases map to TRBD2. Looked up from germline, CDR1 is SGHAT and CDR2 is FQDESV (reference sequence). V trimming: 0 bases; J trimming: 0 bases; junction bases outside the gene matches: 8. The CDR3 runs to 18 residues. In nucleotides, the CDR3 is TGTGCCAGCAGCTTAGCGAGGAAGCGGGGGCTCAGCACAGATACGCAGTATTTT. It codes for CASSLARKRGLSTDTQYF.

The chain couples TRBV4-1 to TRBJ1-1; no definite D call. The V and J ends lost 6 bases and 11 bases respectively, with 22 bases between them. Germline assignment: CDR1 MGHRA and CDR2 YSYEKL. This CDR3 comprises 14 residues. CDR3 sequence (DNA): TGCGCCAGCAGTCAATACCGGGAAAACCTTTTTGCTTTCTTT. Residues: CASSQYRENLFAFF.

The J gene is TRBJ2-3, the V gene TRBV6-5, with 8 bases aligning to TRBD2. J lost 4 bases, V lost 2 bases, and 5 bases had no gene match. Germline CDR1 is MNHEY and CDR2 is SVGAGI. The CDR3 totals 15 residues. The CDR3 DNA follows: TGTGCCAGCAGTTACGCGGGGGGCACTCCAGATACGCAGTATTTT. Translating gives CASSYAGGTPDTQYF.

The chain couples TRBV28 to TRBJ2-1, with D perhaps matching TRBD2 (6 bases). V lost 0 bases to trimming and J lost 2 bases, with 29 bases between them. This CDR3 contains 22 residues. Germline V lookup: CDR1 MDHEN, CDR2 SYDVKM. CDR3 coding DNA: TGTGCCAGCAGTTTATGCACAGCGGGCGGCTTAGTGGCTCGGGGCACCTACAATGAGCAGTTCTTC. Protein: CASSLCTAGGLVARGTYNEQFF.

J is TRBJ2-5 and V is TRBV2; 8 bases agree with TRBD2. The CDR3 is 16 amino acids. The germline CDR1 and CDR2 sequences are SNHLY and FYNNEI. The ends lost 3 bases at V and 1 base at J; junction bases unmatched: 7. For the CDR3, the DNA is TGTGCCAGCAGTGACTTATTTCGGGGGGGCCAAGAGACCCAGTACTTC. This codes for CASSDLFRGGQETQYF.